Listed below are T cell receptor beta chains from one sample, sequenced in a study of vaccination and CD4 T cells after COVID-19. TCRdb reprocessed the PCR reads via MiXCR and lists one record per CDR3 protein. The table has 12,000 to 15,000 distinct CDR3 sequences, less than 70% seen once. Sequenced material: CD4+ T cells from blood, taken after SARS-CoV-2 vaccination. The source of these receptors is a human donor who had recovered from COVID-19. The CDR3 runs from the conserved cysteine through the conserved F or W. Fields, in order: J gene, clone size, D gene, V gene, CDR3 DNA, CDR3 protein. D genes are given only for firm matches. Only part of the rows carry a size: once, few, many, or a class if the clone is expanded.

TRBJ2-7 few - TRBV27 TGTGCCAGCAGTCCCGATAGATACGAGCAGTACTTC CASSPDRYEQYF
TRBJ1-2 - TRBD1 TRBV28 TGTGCCAGCAGCTCAAACCCCGGACAGGGGCCCAACTATGGCTACACCTTC CASSSNPGQGPNYGYTF
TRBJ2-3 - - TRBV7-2 TGTGCCAGCAGCCAAGGGGACCTCACAGATACGCAGTATTTT CASSQGDLTDTQYF
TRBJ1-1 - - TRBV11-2 TGTGCCAGCAGCTTAGCACTAAAAGAACAGGGAGGCACTGAAGCTTTCTTT CASSLALKEQGGTEAFF
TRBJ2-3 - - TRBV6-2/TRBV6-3 TGTGCCAGCAGCCAAGGACAGGATACGCAGTATTTT CASSQGQDTQYF
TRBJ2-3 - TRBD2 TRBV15 TGTGCCACCAGCAGGGGGGACAGTTCTAGCGGGGTTGAAGTAGATACGCAGTATTTT CATSRGDSSSGVEVDTQYF
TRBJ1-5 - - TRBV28 TGTGCCAGCAGTTTAAGGGACTCACCGCCCAATCAGCCCCAGCATTTT CASSLRDSPPNQPQHF
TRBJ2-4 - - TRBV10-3 TGTGCCATCAGTGAAACAGAAAACATTCAGTACTTC CAISETENIQYF
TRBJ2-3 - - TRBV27 TGTGCCAGCATGCCCCGGGAACTCACAGATACGCAGTATTTT CASMPRELTDTQYF
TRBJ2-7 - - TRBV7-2 TGTGCCAGCACCTCGGTTGCGGGCGACGAGCAGTACTTC CASTSVAGDEQYF
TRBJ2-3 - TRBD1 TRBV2 TGTGCCAGCAGTGACCAGGGGGTAGATACGCAGTATTTT CASSDQGVDTQYF
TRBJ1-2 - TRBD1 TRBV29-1 TGCAGCGTTGAACTGCCACAGGGGTGGAATGGCTACACCTTC CSVELPQGWNGYTF
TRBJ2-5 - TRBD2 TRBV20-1 TGCAGTGCTAGGAGGACTAGCGGGAGAGGGTGGGAGACCCAGTACTTC CSARRTSGRGWETQYF
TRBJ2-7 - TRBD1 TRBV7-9 TGTGCCAGCAGCTTGGACCTAGACAGGGGCGGCGAGCAGTACTTC CASSLDLDRGGEQYF
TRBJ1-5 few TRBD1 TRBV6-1 TGTGCCACCGGGGGGGACAGGGGTAGCAATCAGCCCCAGCATTTT CATGGDRGSNQPQHF
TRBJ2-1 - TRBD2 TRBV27 TGTGCCAGCAGTCGAAAAGTAGCGGGAGAACCTCGGGATGAGCAGTTCTTC CASSRKVAGEPRDEQFF
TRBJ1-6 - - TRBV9 TGTGCCAGCAGCGTAGGACAGGCTGGAGATTCACCCCTCCACTTT CASSVGQAGDSPLHF
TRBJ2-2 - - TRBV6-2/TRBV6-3 TGTGCCAGCACCCCACAACTCACCGGGGAGCTGTTTTTT CASTPQLTGELFF
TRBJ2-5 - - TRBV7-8 TGTGCCAGCAGCTCCGCAGGGTTGGGCGAGACCCAGTACTTC CASSSAGLGETQYF